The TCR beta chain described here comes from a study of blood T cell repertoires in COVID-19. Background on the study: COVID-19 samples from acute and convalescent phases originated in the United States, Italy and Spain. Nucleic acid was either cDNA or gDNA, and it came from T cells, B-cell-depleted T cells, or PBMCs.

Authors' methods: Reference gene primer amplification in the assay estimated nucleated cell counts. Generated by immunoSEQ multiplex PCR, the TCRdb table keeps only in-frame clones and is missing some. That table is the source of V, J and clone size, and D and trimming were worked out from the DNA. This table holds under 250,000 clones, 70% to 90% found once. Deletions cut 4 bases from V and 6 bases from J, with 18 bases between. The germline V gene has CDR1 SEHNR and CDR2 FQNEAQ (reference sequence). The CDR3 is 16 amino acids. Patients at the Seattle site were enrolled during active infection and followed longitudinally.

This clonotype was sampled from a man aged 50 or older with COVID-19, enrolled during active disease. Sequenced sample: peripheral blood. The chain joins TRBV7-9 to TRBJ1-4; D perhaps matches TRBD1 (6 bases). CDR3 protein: CASSSNSRTEYEKLFF. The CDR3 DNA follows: TGTGCCAGCAGCTCCAACTCCCGGACAGAATATGAAAAACTGTTTTTT. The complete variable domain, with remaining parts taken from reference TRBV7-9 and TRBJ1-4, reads DTGVSQNPRHKITKRGQNVTFRCDPISEHNRLYWYRQTLGQGPEFLTYFQNEAQLEKSRLLSDRFSAERPKGSFSTLEIQRTEQGDSAMYLCASSSNSRTEYEKLFFGSGTQLSVL.